This entry lists 15 T cell receptor beta chains sequenced from one sample in a study of blood T cell repertoires in COVID-19. Sequencing used immunoSEQ multiplex PCR; TCRdb keeps in-frame clones, though not all of them. The profile covers approximately 210,000 clones, with approximately 79% appearing a single time and approximately 5.3% taken by the ten largest. Sequences were obtained from peripheral blood. The receptor source for this set is a human donor in a cohort sampled during active COVID-19.

V is TRBV7-8 and J is TRBJ2-7; TRBD2 agrees at 8 bases. Losses at the gene ends were 5 bases for V and 7 bases for J; bases not matched to a gene: 16. The CDR3 consists of 16 residues. Germline CDR1 and CDR2: SGHVS and FQNEAQ. This CDR3 reads CASSPSPGTIAGEQYF. The CDR3 DNA follows: TGTGCCAGCAGCCCCAGTCCCGGGACAATAGCGGGGGAGCAGTACTTC. Together with reference TRBV7-8 and TRBJ2-7, the CDR3 gives the full variable domain: GAGVSQSPRYKVAKRGQDVALRCDPISGHVSLFWYQQALGQGPEFLTYFQNEAQLDKSGLPSDRFFAERPEGSVSTLKIQRTQQEDSAVYLCASSPSPGTIAGEQYFGPGTRLTVT.

The J gene is TRBJ1-2, the V gene TRBV5-1, with no clear D. The CDR3 has 15 amino acids. CDR1 and CDR2 from the germline V gene are SGHRS and YFSETQ. Trimming cost V 3 bases and J 4 bases, with 16 bases left between them. CDR3 sequence: CASSSPYNLSYGYTF. The DNA of the CDR3 is TGCGCCAGCAGCTCGCCCTATAACCTGAGCTATGGCTACACCTTC. The variable domain in full, completed from reference TRBV5-1 and TRBJ1-2, reads KAGVTQTPRYLIKTRGQQVTLSCSPISGHRSVSWYQQTPGQGLQFLFEYFSETQRNKGNFPGRFSGRQFSNSRSEMNVSTLELGDSALYLCASSSPYNLSYGYTFGSGTRLTVV.

J is TRBJ2-3 and V is TRBV27, with 10 bases that match TRBD1. Germline CDR1 and CDR2: MNHEY and SMNVEV (reference sequence). J gave up 5 bases and V 4 bases, and 6 bases lay outside the gene matches. There are 15 residues in the CDR3. CDR3 sequence reads: CASSSPGQGKDTQYF. The CDR3, as DNA: TGTGCCAGCAGTTCCCCGGGACAGGGGAAAGATACGCAGTATTTT.

The rearrangement uses TRBV28 and TRBJ2-2, with 9 bases lining up with TRBD1. CDR3 length: 15 residues. The germline CDR1 and CDR2 sequences are MDHEN and SYDVKM. V lost 2 bases and J lost 5; bases outside the gene matches: 3. CDR3 loop: CASSLGTGWTGELFF. CDR3 nucleotide sequence: TGTGCCAGCAGTTTAGGGACAGGGTGGACCGGGGAGCTGTTTTTT.

This sequence joins TRBV10-3 and TRBJ2-7, with TRBD1 matching 7 bases. Germline CDR1 reads ENHRY; CDR2 reads SYGVKD. J gave up 1 base and V 6 bases, and 6 bases lay outside the gene matches. There are 14 residues in the CDR3. The CDR3 sequence: CAIRSGTESYEQYF. CDR3 nucleotide sequence: TGTGCCATCAGATCCGGGACAGAGTCCTACGAGCAGTACTTC.

The chain carries TRBV6-5 and TRBJ2-7; possible D gene TRBD2, 6 bases. This CDR3 is built from 16 residues. The germline V gene has CDR1 MNHEY and CDR2 SVGAGI. The V and J ends lost 0 bases and 0 bases respectively, with 12 bases between them. CDR3 loop: CASSYSSGLGSYEQYF. The CDR3 region has the DNA TGTGCCAGCAGTTACTCAAGCGGGTTGGGCTCCTACGAGCAGTACTTC.

The gene calls are TRBV15 and TRBJ1-5; D gene unclear. Germline V gene data show CDR1 as LNHNV and CDR2 as YYDKDF (reference sequence). The CDR3 covers 14 residues. V lost 5 bases to trimming and J lost 0 bases, with 8 bases between them. The CDR3 reads CATSGGYSNQPQHF. As DNA, the CDR3 is TGTGCCACCAGCGGAGGCTATAGCAATCAGCCCCAGCATTTT.

The table lists this clone with a few counts. The genes are TRBV27 and TRBJ2-3; TRBD2 matches 12 bases. The germline CDR1 and CDR2 sequences are MNHEY and SMNVEV (reference sequence). Trimming cost V 2 bases and J 8 bases; bases outside gene matches: 5. The length of the CDR3 is 15 residues. The CDR3 nucleotides read TGTGCCAGCAGTTTAGGACTAGCGGGACCAGTTACGCAGTATTTT. It specifies CASSLGLAGPVTQYF.

The CDR3 loop is CASSSGLAGANTGELFF. The DNA for the CDR3 is TGTGCCAGCAGTTCCGGGCTAGCGGGAGCTAACACCGGGGAGCTGTTTTTT. The chain carries TRBV28 and TRBJ2-2; TRBD2 agrees at 10 bases. Unmatched junction bases numbered 7, after V lost 4 bases and J lost 2 bases. CDR3 size: 17 residues. Germline CDR1 is MDHEN and CDR2 is SYDVKM.

The chain has TRBV27 and TRBJ2-6, with D possibly being TRBD2 (5 bases). Per the germline V gene, CDR1 is MNHEY and CDR2 is SMNVEV (reference sequence). With 1 base removed from V and 3 bases from J, the gap between germline ends came to 10 bases. The CDR3 has 16 residues. The CDR3 coding sequence is TGTGCCAGCAGTTTATTGGCGGGCGGTGGGGCCAACGTCCTGACTTTC. Translated, it gives CASSLLAGGGANVLTF.

V and J are TRBV7-2 and TRBJ2-1; D is undetermined. Germline values: CDR1 SGHTA, CDR2 FQGNSA. V was cut by 1 base and J by 15 bases, with 19 bases left in between. This CDR3 is built from 14 residues. The CDR3 coding sequence is TGTGCCAGCAGCTTAGAACCGGAACCTAGAGCCCCGTTCTTC. The encoded protein is CASSLEPEPRAPFF.

This clone has a single count. CDR3 coding DNA: TGTGCCAGTAGTATGGGGCAGGGGAACACAGATACGCAGTATTTT. Its translation: CASSMGQGNTDTQYF. This chain connects TRBV19 to TRBJ2-3; D may be TRBD1 (6 bases). The CDR3 length is 15 residues. The germline V and J ends were trimmed by 3 bases and 2 bases, with 12 bases remaining between them. The germline V gene encodes CDR1 LNHDA and CDR2 SQIVND (reference sequence).

The rearrangement uses TRBV5-4 and TRBJ2-5; a weak D match, TRBD1 (6 bases). The CDR3 has 14 amino acids. V shed 4 bases and J shed 5 bases, with 15 bases lying between them. The V gene's germline CDR1 is SGHNT and CDR2 YYREEE (reference sequence). The DNA for the CDR3 is TGTGCCAGCAGCGTGAGGGGGTCGGGCGAGACCCAGTACTTC. It translates to CASSVRGSGETQYF.

This rearrangement joins TRBV20-1 to TRBJ2-7; the match to TRBD2 covers 13 bases. V lost 3 bases and J lost 5; bases outside the gene matches: 10. CDR1 is DFQATT, CDR2 SNEGSKA, per germline (reference sequence). CDR3 size: 16 residues. Here the CDR3 DNA reads TGCAGTGCTAGTGGACTAGCGGGAGAATTGGGCAACGAGCAGTACTTC. This codes for CSASGLAGELGNEQYF.

This chain links TRBV6-2 or TRBV6-3 with TRBJ2-7; the D gene is possibly TRBD2 (6 bases). In germline, CDR1 is MNHEY, CDR2 SVGEGT. The V end lost 7 bases, the J end lost 3 bases, and 13 bases lay between the germline ends. This CDR3 comprises 13 residues. Written as DNA, the CDR3 is TGTGCCAGCATCCCACCCGGGGGCTACGAGCAGTACTTC. It specifies CASIPPGGYEQYF.